Included here is one TCR beta chain sequence, with context. The antigen is undetermined. CDR1 SGHTA and CDR2 FQGNSA come from the germline V gene. After removal of 0 bases from V and 5 bases from J, the junction contained 7 bases not matched to a gene. The CDR3 runs 17 residues. This specimen comes from a study of response to subunit inactivated influenza vaccine. Study-wide points: It was the authors' suggestion that each seasonal influenza vaccination recruits few new T cells.

TCRdb reprocessed the RT-PCR reads with MiXCR, giving one entry per CDR3 protein. The data show about 650,000 distinct CDR3 sequences, approximately 15% seen once. The sequence was obtained from a man in his fifties or sixties who received an inactivated influenza vaccine. The chain is built from TRBV7-2 and TRBJ2-2; 9 nucleotides match TRBD1. The sequences come from PBMCs from blood, collected roughly 12 days after vaccination. DNA for the CDR3: TGTGCCAGCAGCTTAGCGATCACAGGGGGCGCGACCGGGGAGCTGTTTTTT. Amino acids: CASSLAITGGATGELFF.